The 26 T cell receptor beta chains given below trace back to one sample, sequenced in a study of T cell responses to AZD1222 COVID-19 vaccine. This table comes from immunoSEQ multiplex PCR, and its TCRdb copy is limited to in-frame clones, with some not included. The repertoire holds 200,000 to 250,000 clones, about 92% seen once, with about 1% in the top ten. The sample in question was peripheral blood, obtained on day 0 of MenACWY control vaccination. These receptors all come from an adult in good health.

This chain connects TRBV6-5 to TRBJ1-2, with 8 nucleotides matching TRBD1. Germline trimming cut 4 bases from V and 8 bases from J; bases unmatched to any gene: 6. The CDR3 is 13 amino acids. The germline CDR1 and CDR2 sequences are MNHEY and SVGAGI. The CDR3 loop is CASSFDRGGGYTF. CDR3 nucleotides: TGTGCCAGCAGTTTTGACAGGGGAGGGGGCTACACCTTC.

The chain recombines TRBV2 with TRBJ1-1; D perhaps matches TRBD1 (5 bases). Germline V gives CDR1 SNHLY, CDR2 FYNNEI. This CDR3 spans 15 amino acids. V was pared by 3 bases and J by 8 bases, with 19 bases between. CDR3 amino acids: CASSDPAGSWLEAFF. In DNA form, the CDR3 reads TGTGCCAGCAGTGATCCGGCAGGGAGTTGGCTCGAAGCTTTCTTT.

The J gene is TRBJ1-4, the V gene TRBV3-1 (or the pseudogene TRBV3-2), with 7 bases that match TRBD1. V shed 1 base, J shed 3 bases, and the junction held 5 bases outside the gene matches. The CDR3 has 16 residues. The germline V gene encodes CDR1 LGHDT and CDR2 YNNKEL (reference sequence). The CDR3 DNA follows: TGTGCCAGCAGCCAAGGCGCGACAGGGCCTAATGAAAAACTGTTTTTT. Its translation is CASSQGATGPNEKLFF.

V and J are TRBV5-8 and TRBJ1-2; TRBD1 matches 7 bases. The junction had 16 bases not matched to a gene; V was cut back by 5 bases and J by 12 bases. Germline V gene sequence: CDR1 SGHTS, CDR2 YDEGEE. The CDR3 consists of 14 residues. The CDR3 bases are TGTGCCAGCAGACGGGACAGCGGATCAGGGACGGACACCTTC. Its protein is CASRRDSGSGTDTF.

The chain couples TRBV28 to TRBJ1-4; 9 bases line up with TRBD1. CDR1 is MDHEN, CDR2 SYDVKM, per germline. With V trimmed by 6 bases and J by 8 bases, 7 bases remained unmatched. The CDR3 contains 14 residues. The CDR3, as DNA: TGTGCCAGCAGCTTGACAGGGGGTAACGAAAAACTGTTTTTT. Translated, it gives CASSLTGGNEKLFF.

This chain connects TRBV25-1 to TRBJ1-1; TRBD1 agrees at 11 bases. Germline CDR1 is MGHDK and CDR2 is SYGVNS. CDR3 size: 11 residues. Unmatched junction bases numbered 2, after V lost 6 bases and J lost 11 bases. The CDR3: CASRDRGPAFF. The CDR3 nucleotides read TGTGCCAGCAGGGACAGGGGGCCTGCTTTCTTT. The full variable domain, completed using reference TRBV25-1 and TRBJ1-1, is EADIYQTPRYLVIGTGKKITLECSQTMGHDKMYWYQQDPGMELHLIHYSYGVNSTEKGDLSSESTVSRIRTEHFPLTLESARPSHTSQYLCASRDRGPAFFGQGTRLTVV.

The chain couples TRBV9 to TRBJ2-7; D may match TRBD1 or TRBD2 (5 bases each). Germline V gene sequence: CDR1 SGDLS, CDR2 YYNGEE. Deletions cut 0 bases from V and 4 bases from J, with 14 bases between. This CDR3 region has 15 residues. This chain's CDR3 is CASSVAPGTSYEQYF. CDR3 nucleotide sequence: TGTGCCAGCAGCGTAGCTCCTGGGACGTCGTACGAGCAGTACTTC.

The J gene is TRBJ2-5, the V gene TRBV7-3; a weak D match, TRBD2 (7 bases). The CDR3 loop spans 14 amino acids. Trimming pared 2 bases from V and 3 bases from J, leaving 10 bases between. Per the germline V gene, CDR1 is SGHTA and CDR2 is FQGTGA. The CDR3 bases are TGTGCCAGCAGCTTAGCGGGGGCTGAAGAGACCCAGTACTTC. Translation: CASSLAGAEETQYF.

The chain has TRBV5-1 and TRBJ2-2, with 7 positions matching TRBD1. With 1 base clipped from V and 4 bases from J, the junction kept 16 bases outside the gene matches. Germline V gene sequence: CDR1 SGHRS, CDR2 YFSETQ. The CDR3 contains 19 residues. CDR3 sequence (DNA): TGCGCCAGCAGCTTGCAGTCAGGGGGTTTTGTCCTGAGCACCGGGGAGCTGTTTTTT. Protein product: CASSLQSGGFVLSTGELFF. Combining the CDR3 with reference TRBV5-1 and TRBJ2-2 gives the whole variable domain KAGVTQTPRYLIKTRGQQVTLSCSPISGHRSVSWYQQTPGQGLQFLFEYFSETQRNKGNFPGRFSGRQFSNSRSEMNVSTLELGDSALYLCASSLQSGGFVLSTGELFFGEGSRLTVL.

This clone was detected a few times. This chain connects TRBV5-4 to TRBJ1-2, with 7 bases identical to TRBD1. Germline V lookup: CDR1 SGHNT, CDR2 YYREEE (reference sequence). Trimming removed 4 bases from V and 2 bases from J; junction bases left unmatched: 2. This CDR3 contains 13 residues. The CDR3 is CASSPDRNYGYTF. Written as DNA, the CDR3 is TGTGCCAGCAGCCCGGACAGGAACTATGGCTACACCTTC.

The genes are TRBV28 and TRBJ1-2; tentatively, D is TRBD1 (5 bases). The germline V gene encodes CDR1 MDHEN and CDR2 SYDVKM. The V end lost 5 bases, the J end lost 0 bases, and 19 bases lay between the germline ends. The length of the CDR3 is 17 residues. The CDR3 bases are TGTGCCAGCAGTGGTTCCGGGGCCCGCGAGGCTAACTATGGCTACACCTTC. It yields the protein CASSGSGAREANYGYTF.

The chain uses TRBV28 and TRBJ1-5; D unclear. This CDR3 is 11 amino acids long. Germline V gene data show CDR1 as MDHEN and CDR2 as SYDVKM. V lost 6 bases to trimming and J lost 9 bases, with 9 bases between them. CDR3 loop: CASSKMGPQHF. In DNA form, the CDR3 reads TGTGCCAGCAGCAAGATGGGGCCCCAGCATTTT.

The V gene is TRBV10-3, the J gene TRBJ1-2, with 9 bases matching TRBD1. CDR3 size: 13 residues. Germline V gives CDR1 ENHRY, CDR2 SYGVKD. Germline trimming cut 10 bases from V and 0 bases from J; bases unmatched to any gene: 3. The DNA of the CDR3 is TGTGCCACTAGGGACAGGGCTAACTATGGCTACACCTTC. Its protein is CATRDRANYGYTF.

This clone was seen repeatedly, ten times or more. The chain couples TRBV6-5 to TRBJ2-7; 7 positions agree with TRBD1. Germline trimming cut 8 bases from V and 0 bases from J; bases unmatched to any gene: 4. This CDR3 region has 13 residues. Germline CDR1 and CDR2: MNHEY and SVGAGI. This CDR3 reads CASWDSLSYEQYF. The DNA of the CDR3 is TGTGCCAGCTGGGACAGCCTCTCCTACGAGCAGTACTTC.

This clone was counted a few times. V is TRBV21-1 and J is TRBJ2-7. TRBV21-1 is reported as a pseudogene. The CDR3 extends over 15 amino acids. DNA for the CDR3: TGTGCCAGCAGCAAAACGGTCAGGGGGGGGTACGAGCAGTACTTC. It is translated as CASSKTVRGGYEQYF.

The chain is built from TRBV11-2 and TRBJ1-5, with D perhaps TRBD1 (5 bases). Per the germline V gene, CDR1 is SGHAT and CDR2 is FQNNGV. This CDR3 comprises 14 residues. Trimming pared 1 base from V and 6 bases from J, leaving 10 bases between. The CDR3 DNA sequence: TGTGCCAGCAGCTTAGCAGGGTTCGGTCAGCCCCAGCATTTT. Translation: CASSLAGFGQPQHF. Looking up the rest from reference TRBV11-2 and TRBJ1-5 gives the full variable domain: EAGVAQSPRYKIIEKRQSVAFWCNPISGHATLYWYQQILGQGPKLLIQFQNNGVVDDSQLPKDRFSAERLKGVDSTLKIQPAKLEDSAVYLCASSLAGFGQPQHFGDGTRLSIL.

The chain employs TRBV2 and TRBJ2-7; D might be TRBD1 (6 bases). This CDR3 is 13 amino acids long. The germline gives CDR1 SNHLY, CDR2 FYNNEI. V was clipped by 4 bases and J by 6 bases, with 13 bases between them. CDR3 loop: CASSVRQDGEQYF. In DNA form, the CDR3 reads TGTGCCAGCAGTGTCCGACAGGACGGCGAGCAGTACTTC.

The CDR3 loop reads CASRKGQDNEKLFF. CDR3 sequence (DNA): TGCGCCAGCCGAAAAGGACAAGATAATGAAAAACTGTTTTTT. The gene calls are TRBV10-2 and TRBJ1-4; D may be TRBD1 (5 bases). CDR3 length: 14 amino acids. The ends were cut back, 8 bases at V and 4 bases at J, with 14 bases in the middle. The germline gives CDR1 WSHSY, CDR2 SAAADI.

This chain links TRBV6-5 with TRBJ1-6; D is unresolved. The V gene lost 1 base and the J gene lost 7 bases, with 11 bases spanning the gap. CDR1 is MNHEY and CDR2 is SVGAGI in the germline V gene. The CDR3 is 15 residues long. The CDR3 protein is CASSYFGRKNSPLHF. The CDR3 nucleotides are TGTGCCAGCAGTTACTTTGGGCGGAAGAATTCACCCCTCCACTTT.

The J gene is TRBJ1-1, the V gene TRBV11-1; 10 nucleotides agree with TRBD1. The CDR3 consists of 17 residues. The germline gives CDR1 SGHAT, CDR2 FQDESV (reference sequence). With V trimmed by 0 bases and J by 1 base, 5 bases remained unmatched. The CDR3 DNA sequence: TGTGCCAGCAGCTTAGCTGGGACAGGGGTTTGGAACACTGAAGCTTTCTTT. Translation: CASSLAGTGVWNTEAFF.

V is TRBV28 and J is TRBJ1-2; no definite D call. V dropped 5 bases and J dropped 9 bases, with 13 bases sitting between them. The CDR3 spans 12 residues. Germline CDR1 reads MDHEN; CDR2 reads SYDVKM. The CDR3 loop is CASSPTARRYTF. CDR3 DNA sequence: TGTGCCAGCAGTCCCACAGCGAGACGCTACACCTTC.

This chain uses TRBV10-1 with TRBJ1-2; the match to TRBD1 covers 7 bases. After removal of 3 bases from V and 1 base from J, the junction contained 5 bases not matched to a gene. Per the germline V gene, CDR1 is WNHNN and CDR2 is SYGVQD (reference sequence). The CDR3 runs 15 residues. The CDR3 DNA follows: TGCGCCAGCAGTGAAGGGACAGCGCATAACTATGGCTACACCTTC. Translating gives CASSEGTAHNYGYTF.

The rearrangement links TRBV19 to TRBJ1-1; 7 positions match TRBD1. Germline loops: CDR1 LNHDA, CDR2 SQIVND (reference sequence). Trimming cost V 4 bases and J 4 bases; bases outside gene matches: 3. The CDR3 length is 13 residues. The CDR3 DNA is TGTGCCAGTAGTAGGAGGGGGCCCACTGAAGCTTTCTTT. Amino acid sequence: CASSRRGPTEAFF.

For this clone: One end of the junction does not line up with germline, which may come from a read error. V usage is TRBV29-1 and J usage is TRBJ1-1, with D uncertain. CDR3 length: 11 residues. Germline V lookup: CDR1 SQVTM, CDR2 ANQGSEA. The CDR3 DNA sequence: TGCACCGTTTCGAGGGTCACTGAAGCTTTCTTT. This sequence encodes CTVSRVTEAFF.

This chain uses TRBV6-6 with TRBJ2-2; D is perhaps TRBD1 (6 bases). Trimming shortened V by 5 bases and J by 5 bases, and 18 bases separated the two germline ends. Germline-derived CDR1 and CDR2 are MNHNY and SVGAGI (reference sequence). This CDR3 is 16 amino acids long. The CDR3 sequence is CASSRYRVFETGELFF. The CDR3 coding sequence is TGTGCCAGCAGTCGATACAGGGTTTTTGAAACCGGGGAGCTGTTTTTT.

The rearrangement links TRBV27 to TRBJ2-7, with D perhaps TRBD1 (6 bases). Germline CDR1 is MNHEY and CDR2 is SMNVEV (reference sequence). V lost 5 bases to trimming and J lost 6 bases, with 11 bases between them. The CDR3 length is 12 residues. The CDR3 loop reads CASSLLGGEQYF. The CDR3 DNA reads TGTGCCAGCAGTCTACTAGGGGGCGAGCAGTACTTC.